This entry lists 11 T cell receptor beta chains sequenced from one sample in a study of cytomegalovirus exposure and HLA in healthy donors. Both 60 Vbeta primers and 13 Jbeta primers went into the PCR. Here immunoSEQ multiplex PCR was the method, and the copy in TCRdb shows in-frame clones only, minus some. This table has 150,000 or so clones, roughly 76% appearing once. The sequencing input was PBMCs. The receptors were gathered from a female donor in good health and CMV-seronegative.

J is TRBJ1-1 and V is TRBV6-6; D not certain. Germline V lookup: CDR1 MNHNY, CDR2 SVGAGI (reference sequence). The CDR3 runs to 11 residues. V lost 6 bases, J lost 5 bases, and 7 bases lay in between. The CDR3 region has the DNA TGTGCCAGCAGCCCCCTTACTGAAGCTTTCTTT. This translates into CASSPLTEAFF.

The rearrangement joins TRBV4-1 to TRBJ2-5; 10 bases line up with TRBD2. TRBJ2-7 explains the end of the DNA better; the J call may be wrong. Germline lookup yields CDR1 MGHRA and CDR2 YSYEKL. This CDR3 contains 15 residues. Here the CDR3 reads CASSSGLAETYEQYF. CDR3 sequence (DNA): TGCGCCAGCAGCTCCGGACTAGCGGAGACCTACGAGCAGTACTTC.

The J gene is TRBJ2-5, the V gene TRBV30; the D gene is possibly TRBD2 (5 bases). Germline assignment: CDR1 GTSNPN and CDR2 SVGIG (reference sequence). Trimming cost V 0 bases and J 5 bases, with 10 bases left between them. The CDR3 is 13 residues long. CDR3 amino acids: CAWSVLPGETQYF. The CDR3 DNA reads TGTGCCTGGAGTGTGTTACCGGGGGAGACCCAGTACTTC.

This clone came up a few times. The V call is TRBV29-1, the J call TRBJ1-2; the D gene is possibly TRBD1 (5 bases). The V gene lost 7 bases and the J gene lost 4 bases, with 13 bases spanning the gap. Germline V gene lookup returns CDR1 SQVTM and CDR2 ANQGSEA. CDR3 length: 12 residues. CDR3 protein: CSALTDSYGYTF. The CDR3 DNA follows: TGCAGCGCCCTGACAGATTCCTATGGCTACACCTTC. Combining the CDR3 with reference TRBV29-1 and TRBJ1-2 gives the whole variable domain SAVISQKPSRDICQRGTSLTIQCQVDSQVTMMFWYRQQPGQSLTLIATANQGSEATYESGFVIDKFPISRPNLTFSTLTVSNMSPEDSSIYLCSALTDSYGYTFGSGTRLTVV.

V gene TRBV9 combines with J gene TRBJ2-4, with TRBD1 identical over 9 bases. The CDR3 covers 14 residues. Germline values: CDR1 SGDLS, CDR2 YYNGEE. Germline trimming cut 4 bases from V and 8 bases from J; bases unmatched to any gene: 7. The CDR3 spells CASSHTGGLDIQYF. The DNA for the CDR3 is TGTGCCAGCAGCCATACAGGGGGCTTAGACATTCAGTACTTC.

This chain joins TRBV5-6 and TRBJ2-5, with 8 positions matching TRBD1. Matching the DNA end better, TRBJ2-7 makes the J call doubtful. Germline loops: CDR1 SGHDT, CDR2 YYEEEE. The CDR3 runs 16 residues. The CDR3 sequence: CASSGLTGVLSYEQYF. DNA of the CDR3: TGTGCCAGCAGCGGGCTGACAGGGGTTCTCTCCTACGAGCAGTACTTC.

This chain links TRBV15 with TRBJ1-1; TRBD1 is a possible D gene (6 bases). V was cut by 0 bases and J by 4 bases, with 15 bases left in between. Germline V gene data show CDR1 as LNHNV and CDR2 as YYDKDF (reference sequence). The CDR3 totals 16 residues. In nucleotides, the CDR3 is TGTGCCACCAGCAGAGATCTACAGGGATCGGGCACTGAAGCTTTCTTT. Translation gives CATSRDLQGSGTEAFF.

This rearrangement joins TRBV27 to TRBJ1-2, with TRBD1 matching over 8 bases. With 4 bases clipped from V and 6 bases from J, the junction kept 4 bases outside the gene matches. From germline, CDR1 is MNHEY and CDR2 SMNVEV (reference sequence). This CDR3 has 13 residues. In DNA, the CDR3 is TGTGCCAGCAGTTACACAGGGGGGAATGGCTACACCTTC. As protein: CASSYTGGNGYTF.

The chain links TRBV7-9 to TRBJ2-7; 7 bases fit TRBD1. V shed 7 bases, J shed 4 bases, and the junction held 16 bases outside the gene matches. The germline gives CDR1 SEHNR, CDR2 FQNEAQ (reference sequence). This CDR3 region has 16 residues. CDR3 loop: CASTPLTDRRLYEQYF. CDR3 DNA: TGTGCCAGCACCCCTCTGACGGACAGGAGATTATACGAGCAGTACTTC.

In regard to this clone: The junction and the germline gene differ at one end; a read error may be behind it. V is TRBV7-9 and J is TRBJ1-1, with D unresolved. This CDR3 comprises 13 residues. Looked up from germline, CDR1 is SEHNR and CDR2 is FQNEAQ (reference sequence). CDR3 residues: CSSSSHAGTEAFF. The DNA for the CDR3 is TGTTCCAGCAGCTCCCACGCGGGCACTGAAGCTTTCTTT. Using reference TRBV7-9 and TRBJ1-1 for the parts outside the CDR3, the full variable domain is DTGVSQNPRHKITKRGQNVTFRCDPISEHNRLYWYRQTLGQGPEFLTYFQNEAQLEKSRLLSDRFSAERPKGSFSTLEIQRTEQGDSAMYLCSSSSHAGTEAFFGQGTRLTVV.

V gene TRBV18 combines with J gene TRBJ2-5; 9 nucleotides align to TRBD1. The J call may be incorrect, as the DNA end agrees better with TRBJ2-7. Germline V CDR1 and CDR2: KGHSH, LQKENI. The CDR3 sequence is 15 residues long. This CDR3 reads CASSPPTGGTSEQYF. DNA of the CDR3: TGTGCCAGCTCACCCCCGACAGGGGGGACGAGCGAGCAGTACTTC.